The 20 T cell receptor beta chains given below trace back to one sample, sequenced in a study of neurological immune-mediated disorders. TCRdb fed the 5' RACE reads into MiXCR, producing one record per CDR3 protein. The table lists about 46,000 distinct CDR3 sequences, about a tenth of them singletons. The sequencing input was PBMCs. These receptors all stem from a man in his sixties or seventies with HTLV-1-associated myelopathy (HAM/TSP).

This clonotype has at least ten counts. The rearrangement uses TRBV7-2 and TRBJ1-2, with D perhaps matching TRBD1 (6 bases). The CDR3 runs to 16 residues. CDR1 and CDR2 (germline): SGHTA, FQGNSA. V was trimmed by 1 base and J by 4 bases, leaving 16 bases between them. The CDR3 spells CASSLDGGRDSYGYTF. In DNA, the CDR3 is TGTGCCAGCAGCTTAGACGGGGGGCGGGACTCCTATGGCTACACCTTC.

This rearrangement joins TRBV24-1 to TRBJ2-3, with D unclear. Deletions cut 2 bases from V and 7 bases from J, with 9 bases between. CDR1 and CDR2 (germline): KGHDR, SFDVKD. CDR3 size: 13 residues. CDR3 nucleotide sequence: TGTGCCACCAGTGATTACTACCTTAATACGCAGTATTTT. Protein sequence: CATSDYYLNTQYF.

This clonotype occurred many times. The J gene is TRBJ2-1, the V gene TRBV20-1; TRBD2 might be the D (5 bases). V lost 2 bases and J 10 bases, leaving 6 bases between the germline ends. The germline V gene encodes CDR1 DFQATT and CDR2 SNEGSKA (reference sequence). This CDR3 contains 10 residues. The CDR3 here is CSARREEQFF. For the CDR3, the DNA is TGCAGTGCTAGAAGGGAGGAGCAGTTCTTC.

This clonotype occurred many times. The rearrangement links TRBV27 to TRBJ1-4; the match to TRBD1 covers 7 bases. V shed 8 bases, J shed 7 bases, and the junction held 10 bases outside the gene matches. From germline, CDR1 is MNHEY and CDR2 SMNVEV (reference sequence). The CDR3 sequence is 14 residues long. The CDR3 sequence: CASGTRGFGEKLFF. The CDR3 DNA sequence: TGTGCCAGCGGGACCAGGGGGTTCGGTGAAAAACTGTTTTTT.

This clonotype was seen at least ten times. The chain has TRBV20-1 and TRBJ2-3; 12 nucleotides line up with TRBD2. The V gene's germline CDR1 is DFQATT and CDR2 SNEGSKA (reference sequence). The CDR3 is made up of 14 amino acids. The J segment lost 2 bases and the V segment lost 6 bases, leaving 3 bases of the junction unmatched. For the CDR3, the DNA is TGCAGTGCCAGGACTAGCGGGGCCACAGATACGCAGTATTTT. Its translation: CSARTSGATDTQYF.

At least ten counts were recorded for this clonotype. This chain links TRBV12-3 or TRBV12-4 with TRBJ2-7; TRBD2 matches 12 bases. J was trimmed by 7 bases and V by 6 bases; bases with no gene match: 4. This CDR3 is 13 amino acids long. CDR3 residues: CASSLLAGGEQYF. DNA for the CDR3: TGTGCCAGCAGCTTACTAGCGGGAGGTGAGCAGTACTTC.

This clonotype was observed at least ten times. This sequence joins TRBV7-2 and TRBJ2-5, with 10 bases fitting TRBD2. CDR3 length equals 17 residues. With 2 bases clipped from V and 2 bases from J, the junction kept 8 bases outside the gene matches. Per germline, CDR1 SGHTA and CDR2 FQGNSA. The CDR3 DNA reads TGTGCCAGCAGCTTATGGGGAACTAGCGGGATACAAGAGACCCAGTACTTC. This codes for CASSLWGTSGIQETQYF.

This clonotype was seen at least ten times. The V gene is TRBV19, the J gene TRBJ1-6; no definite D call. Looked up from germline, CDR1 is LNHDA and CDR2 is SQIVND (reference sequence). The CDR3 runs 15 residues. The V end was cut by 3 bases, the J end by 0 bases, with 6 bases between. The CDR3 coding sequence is TGTGCCAGTAGTATCGGGAGCTCCTATAATTCACCCCTCCACTTT. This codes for CASSIGSSYNSPLHF.

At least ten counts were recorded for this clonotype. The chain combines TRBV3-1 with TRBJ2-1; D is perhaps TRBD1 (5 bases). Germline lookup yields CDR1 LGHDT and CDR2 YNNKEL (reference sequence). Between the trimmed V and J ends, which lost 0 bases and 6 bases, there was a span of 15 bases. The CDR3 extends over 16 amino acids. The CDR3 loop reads CASSQDSVGLGNEQFF. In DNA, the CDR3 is TGTGCCAGCAGCCAAGATTCGGTGGGGCTGGGCAATGAGCAGTTCTTC.

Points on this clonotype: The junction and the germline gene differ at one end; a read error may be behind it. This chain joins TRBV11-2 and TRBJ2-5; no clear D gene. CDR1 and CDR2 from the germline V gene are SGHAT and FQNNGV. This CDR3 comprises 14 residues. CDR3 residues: CASILGRLEETQYF. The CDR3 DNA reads TGTGCCAGCATCTTAGGTCGGCTGGAAGAGACCCAGTACTTC.

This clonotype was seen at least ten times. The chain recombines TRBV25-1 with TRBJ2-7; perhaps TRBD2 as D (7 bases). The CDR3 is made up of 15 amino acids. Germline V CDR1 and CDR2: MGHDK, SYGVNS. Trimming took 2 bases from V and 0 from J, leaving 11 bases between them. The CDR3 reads CASSEGGASSYEQYF. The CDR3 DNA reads TGTGCCAGCAGTGAAGGGGGGGCAAGCTCCTACGAGCAGTACTTC.

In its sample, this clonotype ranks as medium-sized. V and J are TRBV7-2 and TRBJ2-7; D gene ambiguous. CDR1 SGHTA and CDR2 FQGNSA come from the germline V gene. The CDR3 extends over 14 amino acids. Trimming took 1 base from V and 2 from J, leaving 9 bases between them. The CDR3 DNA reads TGTGCCAGCAGCTTAGGTCCACGAACCTACGAGCAGTACTTC. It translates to CASSLGPRTYEQYF. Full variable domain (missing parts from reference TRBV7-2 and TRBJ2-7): GAGVSQSPSNKVTEKGKDVELRCDPISGHTALYWYRQSLGQGLEFLIYFQGNSAPDKSGLPSDRFSAERTGGSVSTLTIQRTQQEDSAVYLCASSLGPRTYEQYFGPGTRLTVT.

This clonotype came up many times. The CDR3 is CASTRPAGPTGELFF. The CDR3 region has the DNA TGTGCCAGCACCCGACCCGCAGGGCCGACCGGGGAGCTGTTTTTT. This rearrangement joins TRBV12-3 or TRBV12-4 to TRBJ2-2; D might be TRBD1 (5 bases). CDR3 length: 15 residues. Trimming took 7 bases from V and 5 from J, leaving 17 bases between them.

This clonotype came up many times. This CDR3 is CASSLEGLQETQYF. The CDR3 DNA is TGCGCCAGCAGCTTGGAGGGTCTCCAAGAGACCCAGTACTTC. This sequence joins TRBV5-1 and TRBJ2-5; no clear D gene. Trimming took 0 bases from V and 1 from J, leaving 7 bases between them. CDR1 is SGHRS, CDR2 YFSETQ, per germline. This CDR3 has 14 amino acids.

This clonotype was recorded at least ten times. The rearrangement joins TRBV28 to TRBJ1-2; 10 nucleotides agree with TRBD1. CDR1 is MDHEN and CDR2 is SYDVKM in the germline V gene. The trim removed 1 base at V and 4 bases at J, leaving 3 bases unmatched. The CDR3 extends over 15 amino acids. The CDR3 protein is CASSLSGQGIYGYTF. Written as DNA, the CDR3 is TGTGCCAGCAGTTTATCGGGACAGGGGATCTATGGCTACACCTTC.

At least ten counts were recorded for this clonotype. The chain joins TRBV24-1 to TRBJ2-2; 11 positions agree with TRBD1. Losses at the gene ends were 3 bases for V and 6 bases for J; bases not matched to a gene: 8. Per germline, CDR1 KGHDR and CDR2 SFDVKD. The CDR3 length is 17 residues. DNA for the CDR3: TGTGCCACCAGTGATCAGCTCGGGACAGGGGGGGCCGGGGAGCTGTTTTTT. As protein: CATSDQLGTGGAGELFF.

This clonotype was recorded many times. DNA of the CDR3: TGCAGCGCCGGCAGGGCGGGCGAGCAGTACTTC. It yields the protein CSAGRAGEQYF. The rearrangement uses TRBV29-1 and TRBJ2-7; D tentatively reads TRBD1 or TRBD2 (5 bases each). Germline CDR1 and CDR2: SQVTM and ANQGSEA. This CDR3 has 11 amino acids. V lost 7 bases to trimming and J lost 6 bases, with 13 bases between them.

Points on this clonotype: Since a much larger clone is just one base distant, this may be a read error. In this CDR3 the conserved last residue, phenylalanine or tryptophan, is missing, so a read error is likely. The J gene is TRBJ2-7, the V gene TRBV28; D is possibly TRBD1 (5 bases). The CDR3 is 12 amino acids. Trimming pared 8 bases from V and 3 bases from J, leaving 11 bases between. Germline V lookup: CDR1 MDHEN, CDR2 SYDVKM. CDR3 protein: CASGGHHYEQYL. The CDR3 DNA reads TGTGCCAGCGGTGGACACCACTACGAGCAGTACCTC.

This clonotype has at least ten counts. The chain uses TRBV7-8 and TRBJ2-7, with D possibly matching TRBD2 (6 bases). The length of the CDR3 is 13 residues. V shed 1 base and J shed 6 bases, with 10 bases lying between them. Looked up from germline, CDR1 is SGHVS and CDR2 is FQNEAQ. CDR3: CASSLGRGVEQYF. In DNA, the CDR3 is TGTGCCAGCAGCTTAGGGCGGGGTGTCGAGCAGTACTTC. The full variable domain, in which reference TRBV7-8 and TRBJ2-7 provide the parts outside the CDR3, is GAGVSQSPRYKVAKRGQDVALRCDPISGHVSLFWYQQALGQGPEFLTYFQNEAQLDKSGLPSDRFFAERPEGSVSTLKIQRTQQEDSAVYLCASSLGRGVEQYFGPGTRLTVT.

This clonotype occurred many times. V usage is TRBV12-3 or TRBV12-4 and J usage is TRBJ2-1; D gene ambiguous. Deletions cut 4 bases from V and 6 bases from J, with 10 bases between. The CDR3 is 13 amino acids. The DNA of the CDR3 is TGTGCCAGCAGTTCCCTCCGATCCAATGAGCAGTTCTTC. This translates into CASSSLRSNEQFF.